Presented here are 13 T cell receptor beta chains from one specimen sequenced in a study of blood T cell repertoires in COVID-19. Profiled with immunoSEQ multiplex PCR; TCRdb holds only in-frame clones, not every one. The sample includes around 330,000 clones, roughly 90% seen only once; the top ten take 2.6%. What was sequenced was PBMCs or T cells enriched from blood (not recorded which). Every receptor here comes from a man aged 55 to 70 who had recovered from COVID-19.

The chain couples TRBV3-1 (or the pseudogene TRBV3-2) to TRBJ1-5, with D unresolved. With 1 base removed from V and 2 bases from J, the gap between germline ends came to 18 bases. CDR1 LGHDT and CDR2 YNNKEL come from the germline V gene (reference sequence). The CDR3 runs 18 residues. The CDR3 sequence: CASSQVNVTGLGNQPQHF. The DNA for the CDR3 is TGTGCCAGCAGCCAAGTGAACGTCACTGGTTTGGGCAATCAGCCCCAGCATTTT.

The chain links TRBV14 to TRBJ1-2; maybe TRBD1 (5 bases). CDR1 and CDR2 (germline): SGHDN, FVKESK. V gave up 3 bases and J gave up 5 bases, with 13 bases separating them. The CDR3 runs to 14 residues. CDR3 sequence (DNA): TGTGCCAGCAGCCACCTTATCGGGGGGTATGGCTACACCTTC. This translates into CASSHLIGGYGYTF.

This chain uses TRBV2 with TRBJ1-1; TRBD1 aligns across 8 bases. Germline trimming cut 3 bases from V and 7 bases from J; bases unmatched to any gene: 4. Per the germline V gene, CDR1 is SNHLY and CDR2 is FYNNEI. The CDR3 has 13 residues. The CDR3 region is CASSDGTGLEAFF. The CDR3 DNA sequence: TGTGCCAGCAGTGACGGGACAGGCCTTGAAGCTTTCTTT.

The CDR3 reads CASSVGANRGTEAFF. CDR3 coding DNA: TGTGCCAGCAGCGTAGGGGCAAACAGGGGCACTGAAGCTTTCTTT. The V and J genes are TRBV9 and TRBJ1-1; 7 bases fit TRBD1. CDR1 is SGDLS and CDR2 is YYNGEE in the germline V gene. This CDR3 has 15 residues. The V gene end was trimmed by 0 bases and the J gene end by 4 bases; junction bases not matched to a gene: 6.

V is TRBV18 and J is TRBJ2-2; TRBD1 might be the D (6 bases). The CDR3 sequence is 13 residues long. Trimming cost V 6 bases and J 5 bases, with 10 bases left between them. The germline V gene encodes CDR1 KGHSH and CDR2 LQKENI. The CDR3, as DNA: TGTGCCAGCTCCCCTGGACAGACCGGGGAGCTGTTTTTT. Its translation: CASSPGQTGELFF. The entire variable domain, with the rest obtained from reference TRBV18 and TRBJ2-2, is as follows: NAGVMQNPRHLVRRRGQEARLRCSPMKGHSHVYWYRQLPEEGLKFMVYLQKENIIDESGMPKERFSAEFPKEGPSILRIQQVVRGDSAAYFCASSPGQTGELFFGEGSRLTVL.

Here the CDR3 DNA reads TGTGCCAGCAGCTTGGCACAGGGGTCTTCTAATGAAAAACTGTTTTTT. Its translation is CASSLAQGSSNEKLFF. The rearrangement uses TRBV7-6 and TRBJ1-4; 7 bases align to TRBD1. The V gene end was trimmed by 3 bases and the J gene end by 3 bases; junction bases not matched to a gene: 7. This CDR3 has 16 residues. Germline CDR1 SGHVS, CDR2 FNYEAQ.

The chain is built from TRBV4-1 and TRBJ1-1; no definite D call. The germline V gene has CDR1 MGHRA and CDR2 YSYEKL. The V and J ends lost 2 bases and 0 bases respectively, with 10 bases between them. The CDR3 totals 15 residues. The CDR3 loop is CASSQRNLLNTEAFF. The CDR3 nucleotides are TGCGCCAGCAGCCAACGTAATCTTCTGAACACTGAAGCTTTCTTT.

The chain links TRBV7-8 to TRBJ2-5; 11 bases line up with TRBD2. After removal of 11 bases from V and 1 base from J, the junction contained 9 bases not matched to a gene. Germline V gene lookup returns CDR1 SGHVS and CDR2 FQNEAQ. The CDR3 is made up of 15 amino acids. In DNA, the CDR3 is TGTGCCGGAACCGGGACTAGCGGTTTCCAAGAGACCCAGTACTTC. This sequence encodes CAGTGTSGFQETQYF.

The chain is built from TRBV11-2 and TRBJ2-5; D uncertain. The CDR3 totals 13 residues. With 1 base removed from V and 2 bases from J, the gap between germline ends came to 5 bases. CDR1 is SGHAT, CDR2 FQNNGV, per germline. The CDR3 DNA reads as TGTGCCAGCAGCTTAGCGCAGCAAGAGACCCAGTACTTC. Its protein product is CASSLAQQETQYF. The full variable domain, rest sourced from reference TRBV11-2 and TRBJ2-5, is EAGVAQSPRYKIIEKRQSVAFWCNPISGHATLYWYQQILGQGPKLLIQFQNNGVVDDSQLPKDRFSAERLKGVDSTLKIQPAKLEDSAVYLCASSLAQQETQYFGPGTRLLVL.

The genes are TRBV7-2 and TRBJ2-3; a possible D gene is TRBD2 (7 bases). This CDR3 has 17 residues. Germline V gene lookup returns CDR1 SGHTA and CDR2 FQGNSA. The germline V and J ends were trimmed by 5 bases and 4 bases, with 22 bases remaining between them. CDR3 nucleotides: TGTGCCAGCAGCCTGGCGCCCCCGGGGGCGGGGGCAGATACGCAGTATTTT. It specifies CASSLAPPGAGADTQYF. Supplemented by reference TRBV7-2 and TRBJ2-3, the full variable domain reads GAGVSQSPSNKVTEKGKDVELRCDPISGHTALYWYRQSLGQGLEFLIYFQGNSAPDKSGLPSDRFSAERTGGSVSTLTIQRTQQEDSAVYLCASSLAPPGAGADTQYFGPGTRLTVL.

This clone has a handful of counts. The rearrangement uses TRBV7-9 and TRBJ1-1; the D gene is possibly TRBD1 (5 bases). The CDR3 spans 15 residues. V was shortened by 2 bases and J by 2 bases, with 12 bases between the two germline ends. Germline CDR1 is SEHNR and CDR2 is FQNEAQ (reference sequence). CDR3 amino acids: CASSLRGTINTEAFF. As DNA, the CDR3 is TGTGCCAGCAGCTTAAGGGGCACTATCAACACTGAAGCTTTCTTT.

J is TRBJ2-5 and V is TRBV10-3; 9 bases match TRBD1. V lost 2 bases, J lost 4 bases, and 5 bases stayed unmatched. Germline V lookup: CDR1 ENHRY, CDR2 SYGVKD. The CDR3 has 15 residues. CDR3 coding DNA: TGTGCCATCAGTGAGGCCGGGACAGGGCGAGAGACCCAGTACTTC. Its protein product is CAISEAGTGRETQYF.

This chain joins TRBV9 and TRBJ1-1; 7 bases align to TRBD1. CDR1 is SGDLS, CDR2 YYNGEE, per germline. V dropped 4 bases and J dropped 7; count of bases not matched to a gene: 7. The CDR3 sequence is 13 residues long. The CDR3 DNA sequence: TGTGCCAGCAGCCCCCGGGACAGAAATGAAGCTTTCTTT. It translates to CASSPRDRNEAFF.